The 11 T cell receptor beta chains given below trace back to one sample, sequenced in a study of blood T cell repertoires in COVID-19. The data were produced by immunoSEQ multiplex PCR, yet TCRdb's version contains in-frame clones alone and is incomplete. The table has approximately 330,000 clones, nearly 90% seen once; the top ten hold around 0.93%. Material for sequencing was peripheral blood. The receptors derive from a woman in her forties with COVID-19, enrolled during active disease.

This rearrangement joins TRBV27 to TRBJ1-2; no firm D call. The CDR3 sequence is 14 residues long. Trimming stripped 6 bases from V and 0 bases from J, with 11 bases between. Germline values: CDR1 MNHEY, CDR2 SMNVEV (reference sequence). The CDR3 loop reads CASREGSPNYGYTF. The CDR3 bases are TGTGCCAGCAGAGAGGGCAGTCCTAACTATGGCTACACCTTC.

This chain joins TRBV19 and TRBJ1-2; TRBD1 matches 11 bases. Per germline, CDR1 LNHDA and CDR2 SQIVND (reference sequence). The CDR3 extends over 17 amino acids. V trimming: 6 bases; J trimming: 4 bases; junction bases outside the gene matches: 13. CDR3 in DNA: TGTGCCAGTAGAGCCTGGACAGGGGGCTACTCTGCCTATGGCTACACCTTC. It is translated as CASRAWTGGYSAYGYTF.

The chain couples TRBV6-5 to TRBJ1-5, with 10 bases identical to TRBD1. Germline CDR1 MNHEY, CDR2 SVGAGI. This CDR3 is built from 15 residues. V shed 9 bases and J 1 base; nucleotides not matched to a gene: 6. The CDR3 sequence is CASRQGATSNQPQHF. CDR3 bases: TGTGCCAGTCGACAGGGGGCGACGAGCAATCAGCCCCAGCATTTT.

V usage is TRBV7-6 and J usage is TRBJ2-5, with 9 bases fitting TRBD1. V lost 2 bases to trimming and J lost 3 bases; unmatched junction nucleotides: 19. The CDR3 runs 20 residues. In germline, CDR1 is SGHVS, CDR2 FNYEAQ. The CDR3 loop reads CASSLIGMRTGALRKETQYF. DNA of the CDR3: TGTGCCAGCAGCTTAATTGGGATGCGGACAGGGGCTCTTCGAAAAGAGACCCAGTACTTC.

Here the CDR3 DNA reads TGTGCCAGCAGTGAACCCCTCCCTCGGGAGCTTTTCTTT. Translated: CASSEPLPRELFF. The chain is built from TRBV6-1 and TRBJ1-1; D is unresolved. Germline V CDR1 and CDR2: MNHNS, SASEGT. Trimming removed 2 bases from V and 13 bases from J, with 17 bases in between. CDR3 length equals 13 residues.

The rearrangement uses TRBV13 and TRBJ2-3; 7 nucleotides align to TRBD1. J lost 5 bases, V lost 1 base, and 3 bases had no gene match. This CDR3 is built from 14 residues. Germline V gene lookup returns CDR1 PRHDT and CDR2 FYEKMQ (reference sequence). In DNA form, the CDR3 reads TGTGCCAGCAGCTTAGAGGGGGCGGGAGATACGCAGTATTTT. This codes for CASSLEGAGDTQYF.

The CDR3 loop is CASSPLRQGQPYGYTF. As DNA, the CDR3 is TGTGCCAGCAGCCCACTTCGACAGGGACAACCATATGGCTACACCTTC. The chain couples TRBV7-2 to TRBJ1-2; 7 bases fit TRBD1. The germline CDR1 and CDR2 sequences are SGHTA and FQGNSA. This CDR3 has 16 amino acids. V shed 5 bases and J 5 bases; nucleotides not matched to a gene: 14.

The rearrangement uses TRBV7-9 and TRBJ2-7, with a possible D match to TRBD1 (6 bases). The CDR3 spans 15 residues. Germline CDR1 reads SEHNR; CDR2 reads FQNEAQ (reference sequence). Trimming cost V 0 bases and J 2 bases, with 11 bases left between them. The chain's CDR3 is CASSLAGAAPYEQYF. The CDR3 DNA reads as TGTGCCAGCAGCTTAGCGGGGGCGGCTCCCTACGAGCAGTACTTC.

The rearrangement uses TRBV14 and TRBJ2-5; D is possibly TRBD2 (6 bases). Germline lookup yields CDR1 SGHDN and CDR2 FVKESK. The CDR3 loop spans 13 amino acids. The V gene lost 4 bases and the J gene lost 9 bases, with 15 bases spanning the gap. In nucleotides, the CDR3 is TGTGCCAGCAGCCCGGGACTGGGGAAGGCCCAGTACTTC. Translating it yields CASSPGLGKAQYF.

The chain recombines TRBV18 with TRBJ2-7; 7 bases fit TRBD1. Per germline, CDR1 KGHSH and CDR2 LQKENI. Germline trimming cut 4 bases from V and 0 bases from J; bases unmatched to any gene: 0. The CDR3 contains 13 residues. This CDR3 is CASSRDSSYEQYF. In DNA, the CDR3 is TGTGCCAGCTCACGGGACAGCTCCTACGAGCAGTACTTC.

This rearrangement joins TRBV5-1 to TRBJ2-7, with 11 bases aligning to TRBD1. The CDR3 sequence is 13 residues long. Trimming removed 3 bases from V and 7 bases from J; junction bases left unmatched: 3. Germline-derived CDR1 and CDR2 are SGHRS and YFSETQ. The CDR3 DNA reads TGCGCCAGCAGCTCAAGGGACAGGGGGGAGCAGTACTTC. It yields the protein CASSSRDRGEQYF.